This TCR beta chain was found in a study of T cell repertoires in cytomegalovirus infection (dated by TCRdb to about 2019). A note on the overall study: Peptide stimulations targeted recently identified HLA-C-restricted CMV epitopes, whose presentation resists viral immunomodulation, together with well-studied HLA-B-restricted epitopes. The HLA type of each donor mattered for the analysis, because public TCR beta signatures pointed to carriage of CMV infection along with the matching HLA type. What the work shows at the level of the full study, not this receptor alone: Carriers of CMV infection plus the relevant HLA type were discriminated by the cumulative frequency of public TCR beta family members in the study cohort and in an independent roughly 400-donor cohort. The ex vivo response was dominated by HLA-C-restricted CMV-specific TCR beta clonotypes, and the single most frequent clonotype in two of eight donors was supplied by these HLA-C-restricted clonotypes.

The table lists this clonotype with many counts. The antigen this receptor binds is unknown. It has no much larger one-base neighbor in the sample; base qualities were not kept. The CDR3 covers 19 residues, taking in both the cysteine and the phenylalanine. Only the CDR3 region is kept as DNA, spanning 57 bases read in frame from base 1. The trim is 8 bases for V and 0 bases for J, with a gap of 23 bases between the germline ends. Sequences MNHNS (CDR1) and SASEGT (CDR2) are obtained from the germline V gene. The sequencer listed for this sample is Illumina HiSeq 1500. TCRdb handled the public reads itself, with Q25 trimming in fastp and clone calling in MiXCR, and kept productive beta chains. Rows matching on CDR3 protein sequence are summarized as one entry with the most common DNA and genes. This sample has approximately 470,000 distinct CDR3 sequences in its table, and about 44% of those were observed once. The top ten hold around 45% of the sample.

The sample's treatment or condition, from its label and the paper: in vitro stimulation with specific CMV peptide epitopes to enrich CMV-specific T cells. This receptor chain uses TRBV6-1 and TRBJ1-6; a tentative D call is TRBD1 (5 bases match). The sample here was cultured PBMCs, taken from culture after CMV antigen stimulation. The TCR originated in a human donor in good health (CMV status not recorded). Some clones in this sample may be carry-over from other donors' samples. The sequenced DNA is TGTGCCAGCTCTTATAGGACGAGGGGAGTGAGCTCCTATAATTCACCCCTCCACTTT. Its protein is CASSYRTRGVSSYNSPLHF.